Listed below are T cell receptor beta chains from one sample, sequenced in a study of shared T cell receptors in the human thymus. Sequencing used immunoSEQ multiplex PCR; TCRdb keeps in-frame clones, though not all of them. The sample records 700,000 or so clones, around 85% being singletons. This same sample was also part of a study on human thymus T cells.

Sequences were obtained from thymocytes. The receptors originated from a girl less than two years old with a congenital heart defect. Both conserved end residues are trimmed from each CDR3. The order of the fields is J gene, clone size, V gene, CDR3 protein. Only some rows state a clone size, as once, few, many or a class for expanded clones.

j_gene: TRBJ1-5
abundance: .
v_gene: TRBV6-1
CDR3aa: ASSAWDRGRVSQPQH

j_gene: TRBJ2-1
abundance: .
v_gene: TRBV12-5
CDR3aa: ASGSPSASTSGVHTEQF

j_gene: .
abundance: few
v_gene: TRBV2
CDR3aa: ASSRGIGGLSYEQY

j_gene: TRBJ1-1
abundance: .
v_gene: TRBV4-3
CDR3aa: ASSQDVAAEAF

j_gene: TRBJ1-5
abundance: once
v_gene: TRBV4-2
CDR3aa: ASSQGGDRDRGGDSNQPQH

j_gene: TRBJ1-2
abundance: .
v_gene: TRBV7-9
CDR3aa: ASSLVAGNSPYGYT

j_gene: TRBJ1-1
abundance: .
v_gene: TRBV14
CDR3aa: ASSQDPQGPGTEAF

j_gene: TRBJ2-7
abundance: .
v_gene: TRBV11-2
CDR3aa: ASSVLRQPYEQY

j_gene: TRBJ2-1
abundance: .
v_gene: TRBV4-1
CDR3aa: ASSHGGVSYNEQF

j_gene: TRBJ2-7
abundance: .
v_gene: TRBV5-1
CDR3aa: ASSPGTDEQY

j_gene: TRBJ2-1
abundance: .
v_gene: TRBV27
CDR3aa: ASSLSLVIAGGPGKEQF

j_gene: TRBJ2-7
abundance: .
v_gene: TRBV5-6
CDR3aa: ASSSEGVPYEQY

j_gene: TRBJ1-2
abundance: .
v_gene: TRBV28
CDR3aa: ASSPTGFGYT

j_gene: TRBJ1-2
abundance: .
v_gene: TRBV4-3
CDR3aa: ASSQDPPFGIYGYT

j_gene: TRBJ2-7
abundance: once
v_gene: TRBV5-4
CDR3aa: ASSFQGSYEQY

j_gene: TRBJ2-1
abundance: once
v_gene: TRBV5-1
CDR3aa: ASSYRVQSYNEQF

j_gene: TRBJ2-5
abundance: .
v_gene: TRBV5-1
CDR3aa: ASSLSSGDGETQY

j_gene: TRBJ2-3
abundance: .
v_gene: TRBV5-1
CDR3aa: ASSLDYPGADTQY

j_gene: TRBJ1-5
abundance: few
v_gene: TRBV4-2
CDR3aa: ASSQDNDRFNQPQH

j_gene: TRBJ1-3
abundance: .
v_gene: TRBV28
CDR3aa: ASRAPQGHTIY

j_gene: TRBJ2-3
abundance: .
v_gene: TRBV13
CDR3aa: ASSLQRGALTDTQY

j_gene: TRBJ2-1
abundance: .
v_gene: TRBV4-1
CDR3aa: ASSQDRGQEAYEQF

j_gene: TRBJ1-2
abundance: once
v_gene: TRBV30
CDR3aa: AWKGKGLSPYGYT

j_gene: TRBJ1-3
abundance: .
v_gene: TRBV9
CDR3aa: ASSPSGGNTIY

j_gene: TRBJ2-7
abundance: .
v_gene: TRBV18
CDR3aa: ASSPIPGQVSYEQY

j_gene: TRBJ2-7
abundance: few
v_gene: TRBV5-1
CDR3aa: ASSADRGRREQY

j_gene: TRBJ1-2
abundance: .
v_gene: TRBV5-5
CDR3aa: ASSFPHAGPSRGYT

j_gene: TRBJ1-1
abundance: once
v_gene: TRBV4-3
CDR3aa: ASSQETTKKAF

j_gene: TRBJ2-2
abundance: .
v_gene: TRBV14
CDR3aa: ASSQITGTSGGAGELF

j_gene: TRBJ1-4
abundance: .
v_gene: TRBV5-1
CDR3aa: ASSWGTVATNEKLF

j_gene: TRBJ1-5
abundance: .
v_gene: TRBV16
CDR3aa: ASSQYWGQWVQPQH

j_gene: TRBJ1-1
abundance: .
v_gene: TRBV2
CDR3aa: AISGGNTEAF

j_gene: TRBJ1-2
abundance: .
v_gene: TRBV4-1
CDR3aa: ASSQGIPGHRESNYGYT

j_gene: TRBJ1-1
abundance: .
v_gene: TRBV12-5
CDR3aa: ASGLVLDRRMNTEAF

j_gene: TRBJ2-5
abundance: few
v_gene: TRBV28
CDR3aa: ASRSSYQETQY

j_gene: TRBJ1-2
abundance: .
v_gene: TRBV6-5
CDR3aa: ASSYSRGTNGYT

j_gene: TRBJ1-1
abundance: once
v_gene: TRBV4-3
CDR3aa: ASSQALNQQGRGSTEAF

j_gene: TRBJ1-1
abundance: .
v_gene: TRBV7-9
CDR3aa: ASSLMFGQMNTEAF

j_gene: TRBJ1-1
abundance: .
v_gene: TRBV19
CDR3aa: ASSRQGGAGSTEAF

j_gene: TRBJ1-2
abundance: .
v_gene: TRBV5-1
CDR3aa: ASRGGLYGYT

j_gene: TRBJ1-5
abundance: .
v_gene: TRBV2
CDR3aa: ASSEGPGTGRNLNQPQH

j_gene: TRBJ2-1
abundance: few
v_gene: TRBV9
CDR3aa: ASSVAGTGSNEQF

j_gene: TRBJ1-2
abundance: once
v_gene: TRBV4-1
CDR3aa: ASSQVVGDLTGTEYGYT

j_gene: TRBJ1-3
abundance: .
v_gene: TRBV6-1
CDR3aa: ASSVDLSSGNTIY

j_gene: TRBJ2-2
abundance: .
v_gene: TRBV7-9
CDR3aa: ASSLGLANTGELF

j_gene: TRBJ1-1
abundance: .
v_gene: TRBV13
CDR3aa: ASSSLNTENTEAF

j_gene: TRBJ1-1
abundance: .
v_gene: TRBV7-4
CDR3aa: ASSYKQGARMNTEAF

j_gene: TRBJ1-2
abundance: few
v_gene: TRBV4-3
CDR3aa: ASSQDWGTGQVGYT

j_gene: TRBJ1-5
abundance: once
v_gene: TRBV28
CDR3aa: ASSLDTSNQPQH